The rows below give T cell receptor beta chains drawn from one sample of a study of shared clonotypes between healthy human individuals. The table came from immunoSEQ multiplex PCR; TCRdb's copy has only in-frame clones and leaves some out. The sample records hundreds of thousands of clones, around 73% being singletons. The sample taken for sequencing was memory CD4+ T cells sorted from blood. All receptors come from a woman aged 30 to 39 in good health. The CDR3 runs from the conserved cysteine through the conserved F or W. The D gene is left open where the match is weak. Clone size appears in some rows only: once, few, many, or a class for an expanded clone.

d_gene	v_gene	abundance	j_gene	CDR3aa	CDR3nt
-	TRBV27	few	TRBJ1-2	CASKKEGYTF	TGTGCCAGCAAAAAGGAAGGCTACACCTTC
-	TRBV6-6	-	TRBJ1-2	CASSYGAGGLDYGYTF	TGTGCCAGCAGTTACGGGGCTGGGGGGTTGGACTATGGCTACACCTTC
-	TRBV7-9	-	TRBJ2-2	CASSPRGGGPANTGELFF	TGTGCCAGCAGCCCACGAGGAGGGGGCCCGGCGAACACCGGGGAGCTGTTTTTT
TRBD2	TRBV5-1	many	TRBJ2-1	CASNLAGGYNEQFF	TGCGCCAGCAACCTAGCGGGAGGGTACAATGAGCAGTTCTTC
-	TRBV11-3	-	TRBJ1-1	CASSPDASSTEAFF	TGTGCCAGCAGCCCGGACGCATCTAGCACTGAAGCTTTCTTT
TRBD1	TRBV4-1	-	TRBJ2-5	CASSQGQGWGETQYF	TGCGCCAGCAGCCAAGGACAGGGTTGGGGAGAGACCCAGTACTTC
-	TRBV19	-	TRBJ1-5	CASNLRAGLSNQPQHF	TGTGCCAGTAATCTACGGGCAGGGCTTAGCAATCAGCCCCAGCATTTT
-	TRBV14	once	TRBJ1-5	CASSQETHKGSNQPQHF	TGTGCCAGCAGCCAAGAAACCCACAAGGGTAGCAATCAGCCCCAGCATTTT
TRBD2	TRBV7-9	-	TRBJ2-1	CASSLAGGIGEQFF	TGTGCCAGCAGCCTAGCGGGAGGGATCGGTGAGCAGTTCTTC
-	TRBV29-1	-	TRBJ2-4	CSVVENIQYF	TGCAGCGTTGTAGAAAACATTCAGTACTTC
-	TRBV7-9	-	TRBJ2-2	CASRTGPDTGELFF	TGTGCCAGCAGGACAGGCCCCGACACCGGGGAGCTGTTTTTT
-	TRBV7-8	-	TRBJ2-1	CASSLSWISYNEQFF	TGTGCCAGCAGCTTATCATGGATTTCCTACAATGAGCAGTTCTTC
TRBD2	TRBV7-9	-	TRBJ2-1	CASSKRREALSYNEQFF	TGTGCCAGCAGCAAACGGCGGGAGGCCCTCTCCTACAATGAGCAGTTCTTC
-	TRBV7-9	-	TRBJ1-4	CASSPGSGDLNEKLFF	TGTGCCAGCAGCCCCGGCTCCGGGGACCTCAATGAAAAACTGTTTTTT
TRBD2	TRBV5-1	-	TRBJ2-3	CASTGLAVSTDTQYF	TGCGCCAGCACTGGGCTAGCGGTTAGCACAGATACGCAGTATTTT
-	TRBV30	-	TRBJ1-1	CAWSGGLLGTEAFF	TGTGCCTGGAGCGGGGGACTCCTGGGCACTGAAGCTTTCTTT
-	TRBV7-9	-	TRBJ1-5	CASSSSGLPQHF	TGTGCCAGCAGCTCCAGTGGACTGCCCCAGCATTTT
TRBD1	TRBV29-1	-	TRBJ1-4	CSVDQGANEKLFF	TGCAGCGTTGACCAGGGGGCGAATGAAAAACTGTTTTTT
-	TRBV6-1	-	TRBJ1-1	CASSGSGNGWAEAFF	TGTGCCAGCAGTGGGTCGGGGAATGGATGGGCTGAAGCTTTCTTT
TRBD1	TRBV27	once	TRBJ1-2	CASSPTRTGVRGYTF	TGTGCCAGCAGTCCAACCCGGACAGGGGTGAGAGGCTACACCTTC
TRBD1	TRBV29-1	few	TRBJ1-4	CSVRQGTGGMEKLFF	TGCAGCGTACGACAGGGAACGGGGGGGATGGAAAAACTGTTTTTT
-	TRBV10-2	-	TRBJ2-2	CASSEPRGTGELFF	TGCGCCAGCAGTGAACCTAGGGGGACCGGGGAGCTGTTTTTT
-	TRBV9	few	TRBJ2-2	CASSVDSSGELFF	TGTGCCAGCAGCGTAGACTCCTCCGGGGAGCTGTTTTTT
-	TRBV5-1	-	TRBJ1-2	CASSLARGNNYGYTF	TGCGCCAGCAGCTTGGCCCGGGGGAATAACTATGGCTACACCTTC
-	TRBV5-1	-	TRBJ2-5	CASRASSGETQYF	TGCGCCAGCAGGGCCAGCTCGGGAGAGACCCAGTACTTC
TRBD1	TRBV12-5	-	TRBJ1-1	CASGLDQGVAEAFF	TGTGCTAGTGGTTTGGATCAGGGGGTCGCGGAGGCTTTCTTT
TRBD1	TRBV23-1	-	TRBJ2-1	CASSQNRGCGNEQFF	TGCGCCAGCAGTCAAAACAGGGGATGTGGGAATGAGCAGTTCTTC
TRBD1	TRBV6-4	-	TRBJ2-2	CASRPGTGNTGELFF	TGTGCCAGCAGACCCGGGACAGGCAACACCGGGGAGCTGTTTTTT
TRBD2	TRBV5-1	-	TRBJ2-1	CASSLVRGRALGNEQFF	TGCGCCAGCAGCTTGGTTCGTGGGAGGGCCTTGGGCAATGAGCAGTTCTTC
-	TRBV11-2	few	TRBJ1-2	CASSPQGAGWPWGYTF	TGTGCCAGCAGTCCTCAAGGAGCGGGCTGGCCTTGGGGCTACACCTTC
TRBD1	TRBV2	-	TRBJ2-7	CASSGTGALNEQYF	TGTGCCAGCAGTGGTACAGGGGCATTAAACGAGCAGTACTTC
TRBD2	TRBV2	few	TRBJ2-5	CASSGLAGDPGAETQYF	TGTGCCAGCAGTGGGCTAGCGGGAGACCCCGGAGCAGAGACCCAGTACTTC
TRBD1	TRBV13	-	TRBJ1-1	CASSLYLDRENTEAFF	TGTGCCAGCAGCTTATACCTTGACAGGGAGAACACTGAAGCTTTCTTT
-	TRBV21-1	-	TRBJ2-1	CASSGGRGQLYNEQFF	TGTGCCAGCAGCGGCGGGCGGGGGCAACTTTACAATGAGCAGTTCTTC
TRBD1	TRBV27	few	TRBJ2-1	CASSRRQGPYNEQFF	TGTGCCAGCAGTCGCCGACAGGGACCCTACAATGAGCAGTTCTTC
TRBD2	TRBV30	-	TRBJ2-1	CACHPGRASYNEQFF	TGTGCCTGCCACCCCGGGAGGGCCTCCTACAATGAGCAGTTCTTC
-	TRBV11-2	once	TRBJ2-2	CASSLDRGPTGELFF	TGTGCCAGCAGCTTAGATAGAGGGCCCACTGGGGAGCTGTTTTTT
TRBD2	TRBV10-1	-	TRBJ2-1	CASSSGLAGDNEQFF	TGCGCCAGCAGTTCGGGACTAGCGGGAGACAATGAGCAGTTCTTC
TRBD2	TRBV27	once	TRBJ2-7	CASRGLAGGLEQYF	TGTGCCAGCAGGGGACTAGCGGGAGGGCTCGAGCAGTACTTC
TRBD2	TRBV19	many	TRBJ2-1	CASSIGTSGWYEQFF	TGTGCCAGTAGTATTGGGACTAGCGGGTGGTATGAGCAGTTCTTC
-	TRBV2	-	TRBJ1-2	CASTERVAYGYTF	TGTGCCAGCACCGAGAGGGTCGCCTATGGCTACACCTTC
-	TRBV19	-	TRBJ1-2	CASSRAGDLYGYTF	TGTGCCAGTAGTAGGGCAGGGGACCTCTATGGCTACACCTTC